A selection of T cell receptor beta chains follows, all from one sample in a study of OX40 agonist ivuxolimab in advanced cancers. Repertoires were generated with immunoSEQ multiplex PCR, while TCRdb's copy carries only in-frame clones and drops some. In the table there are 95,000 to 100,000 clones, about 80% of which are singletons. This specimen was CD4+ or CD8+ T cells sorted from blood, taken in a trial of the OX40 agonist ivuxolimab. These receptors came from an adult with an advanced solid tumor such as melanoma, head and neck, liver or kidney cancer. The CDR3 runs from the conserved cysteine through the conserved F or W. D genes are given only for firm matches. Clone size, where shown, is once, few, many, or a class for clones that have expanded.

j_call: TRBJ2-3; v_call: TRBV14; clone_size: .; d_call: .; cdr3_aa: CASSPSRGFTDTQYF; cdr3_nt: TGTGCCAGCAGCCCGTCGCGGGGATTCACAGATACGCAGTATTTT
j_call: TRBJ1-1; v_call: TRBV29-1; clone_size: .; d_call: .; cdr3_aa: CSVEGKVAGWNMNTEAFF; cdr3_nt: TGCAGCGTTGAAGGGAAGGTAGCAGGGTGGAACATGAACACTGAAGCTTTCTTT
j_call: TRBJ1-2; v_call: TRBV12-2; clone_size: .; d_call: .; cdr3_aa: CASRLAREDGYTF; cdr3_nt: TGTGCAAGTCGCTTAGCCCGGGAGGATGGCTACACCTTC
j_call: TRBJ2-1; v_call: TRBV4-1; clone_size: few; d_call: TRBD2; cdr3_aa: CASSHEAGGVYNEQFF; cdr3_nt: TGCGCCAGCAGCCACGAAGCGGGAGGGGTATACAATGAGCAGTTCTTC
j_call: TRBJ2-7; v_call: TRBV4-3; clone_size: .; d_call: .; cdr3_aa: CASSQEQGFPYEQYF; cdr3_nt: TGCGCCAGCAGCCAAGAGCAGGGTTTCCCCTACGAGCAGTACTTC
j_call: TRBJ1-4; v_call: TRBV9; clone_size: .; d_call: .; cdr3_aa: CASSRTGATNEKLFF; cdr3_nt: TGTGCCAGCAGCCGCACAGGTGCAACTAATGAAAAACTGTTTTTT
j_call: TRBJ1-1; v_call: TRBV2; clone_size: .; d_call: TRBD1; cdr3_aa: CATLTGANTEAFF; cdr3_nt: TGTGCCACCTTGACAGGGGCGAACACTGAAGCTTTCTTT
j_call: TRBJ1-1; v_call: TRBV18; clone_size: .; d_call: .; cdr3_aa: CASSPLRGLDTEAFF; cdr3_nt: TGTGCCAGCTCACCCCTAAGGGGTCTGGATACTGAAGCTTTCTTT
j_call: TRBJ2-2; v_call: TRBV7-8; clone_size: .; d_call: TRBD2; cdr3_aa: CASSTGSSGRVPTGELFF; cdr3_nt: TGTGCCAGCAGTACGGGATCTAGCGGGAGGGTTCCCACCGGGGAGCTGTTTTTT
j_call: TRBJ2-1; v_call: TRBV11-2; clone_size: few; d_call: TRBD2; cdr3_aa: CASSLWASGGSSYNEQFF; cdr3_nt: TGTGCCAGCAGCTTGTGGGCTAGCGGGGGGAGCTCCTACAATGAGCAGTTCTTC
j_call: TRBJ1-4; v_call: TRBV5-1; clone_size: once; d_call: .; cdr3_aa: CASSLGVLLNEKLFF; cdr3_nt: TGCGCCAGCAGCTTGGGGGTGTTGCTTAATGAAAAACTGTTTTTT
j_call: TRBJ1-3; v_call: TRBV5-1; clone_size: .; d_call: .; cdr3_aa: CASSLEQGGNTIYF; cdr3_nt: TGCGCCAGCAGCTTGGAACAGGGTGGAAACACCATATATTTT
j_call: TRBJ2-7; v_call: TRBV9; clone_size: .; d_call: .; cdr3_aa: CASSSRLGEQYF; cdr3_nt: TGTGCCAGCAGCTCCCGACTGGGGGAGCAGTACTTC
j_call: TRBJ2-3; v_call: TRBV7-9; clone_size: .; d_call: TRBD2; cdr3_aa: CASSRKLIASAGATDTQYF; cdr3_nt: TGTGCCAGCAGCCGTAAATTAATTGCCTCAGCGGGGGCGACAGATACGCAGTATTTT
j_call: TRBJ2-7; v_call: TRBV7-6; clone_size: .; d_call: TRBD1; cdr3_aa: CASSPDRAREQYF; cdr3_nt: TGTGCCAGCAGCCCGGACAGGGCCCGGGAGCAGTACTTC
j_call: TRBJ2-7; v_call: TRBV5-1; clone_size: once; d_call: .; cdr3_aa: CASSLLLQGHEQYF; cdr3_nt: TGCGCCAGCAGCTTGTTACTGCAAGGCCACGAGCAGTACTTC
j_call: TRBJ1-5; v_call: TRBV19; clone_size: few; d_call: .; cdr3_aa: CASSQGPYSNQPQHF; cdr3_nt: TGTGCCAGTAGCCAGGGCCCATATAGCAATCAGCCCCAGCATTTT
j_call: TRBJ1-5; v_call: TRBV7-6; clone_size: once; d_call: .; cdr3_aa: CASSSGAVTPQHF; cdr3_nt: TGTGCCAGCAGCTCAGGTGCTGTAACGCCCCAGCATTTT
j_call: TRBJ2-7; v_call: TRBV6-1; clone_size: .; d_call: .; cdr3_aa: CASRAEVGASYEQYF; cdr3_nt: TGTGCCAGCAGGGCTGAAGTAGGTGCTAGCTACGAGCAGTACTTC
j_call: TRBJ2-7; v_call: TRBV11-2; clone_size: .; d_call: TRBD1; cdr3_aa: CASRSGTAGGEQYF; cdr3_nt: TGTGCCAGCCGCTCCGGGACAGCCGGTGGAGAGCAGTACTTC
j_call: TRBJ1-3; v_call: TRBV18; clone_size: .; d_call: .; cdr3_aa: CASSPPPIMGNTIYF; cdr3_nt: TGTGCCAGCTCACCACCACCAATTATGGGAAACACCATATATTTT
j_call: TRBJ1-2; v_call: TRBV19; clone_size: .; d_call: .; cdr3_aa: CASRTVWDIGYTF; cdr3_nt: TGTGCCAGTAGGACAGTCTGGGACATTGGCTACACCTTC
j_call: TRBJ2-1; v_call: TRBV27; clone_size: .; d_call: TRBD2; cdr3_aa: CASSSPAGASYNEQFF; cdr3_nt: TGTGCCAGCAGTTCCCCAGCGGGAGCCTCCTACAATGAGCAGTTCTTC
j_call: TRBJ1-1; v_call: TRBV5-1; clone_size: .; d_call: TRBD1; cdr3_aa: CASRAGTENTEAFF; cdr3_nt: TGCGCCAGCAGGGCCGGGACAGAGAACACTGAAGCTTTCTTT
j_call: TRBJ1-6; v_call: TRBV12-5; clone_size: .; d_call: TRBD1; cdr3_aa: CASGLDRGPLHF; cdr3_nt: TGTGCTAGTGGTTTGGACAGGGGTCCCCTCCACTTT
j_call: TRBJ2-3; v_call: TRBV5-5; clone_size: .; d_call: TRBD2; cdr3_aa: CASSPLSTGTTTDTQYF; cdr3_nt: TGTGCCAGCAGCCCCCTGAGCACCGGGACTACTACAGATACGCAGTATTTT